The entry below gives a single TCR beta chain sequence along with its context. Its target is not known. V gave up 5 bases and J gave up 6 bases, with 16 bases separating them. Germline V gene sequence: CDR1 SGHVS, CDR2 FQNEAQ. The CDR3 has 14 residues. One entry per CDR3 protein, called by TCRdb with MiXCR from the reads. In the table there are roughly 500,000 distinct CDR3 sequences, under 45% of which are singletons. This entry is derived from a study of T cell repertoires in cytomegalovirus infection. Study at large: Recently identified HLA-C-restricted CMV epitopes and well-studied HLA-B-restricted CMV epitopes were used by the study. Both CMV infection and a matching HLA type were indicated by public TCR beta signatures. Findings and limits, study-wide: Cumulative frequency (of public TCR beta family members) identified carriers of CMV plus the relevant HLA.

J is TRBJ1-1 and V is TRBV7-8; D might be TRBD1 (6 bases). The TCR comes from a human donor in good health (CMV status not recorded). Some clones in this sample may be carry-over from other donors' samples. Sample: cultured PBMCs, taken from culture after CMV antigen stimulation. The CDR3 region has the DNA TGTGCCAGCAGCGTAAACAGGGAAAACCCTGAAGCTTTCTTT. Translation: CASSVNRENPEAFF.